Listed below are T cell receptor beta chains from one sample, sequenced in a study of T cell repertoires in cytomegalovirus infection. These receptors' targets are unknown. TCRdb recomputed calls from the reads with MiXCR, one row per CDR3 protein. The sample shows hundreds of thousands of distinct CDR3 sequences, 31% of them seen only once. The sequencing used cultured CD8+ T cells from PBMCs, collected from culture after CMV antigen stimulation. These receptors came from a human donor in good health (CMV status not recorded). Some clones in this sample may be carry-over from other donors' samples. The CDR3 runs from the conserved cysteine through the conserved F or W. The D gene is left open where the match is weak. Not all rows give a size; the values are once, few, many and, for expanded clones, a class.

CDR3 protein,clone size,D gene,V gene,J gene
CASADGQGEKLFF,many,.,TRBV7-2,TRBJ1-4
CASSRIPDRVSDNSPLHF,.,TRBD1,TRBV4-2,TRBJ1-6
CASSLLDRYGANVLTF,.,TRBD1,TRBV27,TRBJ2-6
CASSQEVSLQETQYF,.,.,TRBV4-2,TRBJ2-5
CASTPGGLGTDTQYF,few,.,TRBV27,TRBJ2-3
CASSSRSWSSYNSPLHF,.,.,TRBV6-5,TRBJ1-6
CASSFTGQSSNSPLHF,.,TRBD1,TRBV7-9,TRBJ1-6
CASSASGTSTDTQYF,.,.,TRBV9,TRBJ2-3
CASSRTNEGTGEQFF,.,.,TRBV6-6,TRBJ2-2
CASSYISGINYEQYF,.,.,TRBV6-6,TRBJ2-7
CASSSPTGVHTEAFF,many,.,TRBV7-9,TRBJ1-1
CASSSPTAPSHGNIQYF,.,.,TRBV7-9,TRBJ2-4
CASSPQGIRDQPQHF,many,.,TRBV7-2,TRBJ1-5
CASSFRSAPSTDTQYF,.,.,TRBV28,TRBJ2-3